This paragraph covers one TCR beta chain sequence. The sample belongs to a study of cytomegalovirus exposure and HLA in healthy donors. The CDR3 totals 14 residues. V was cut by 11 bases and J by 1 base, with 15 bases left in between. CDR1 is SGHVS and CDR2 is FNYEAQ in the germline V gene. Donors likely had unrecorded immune exposures despite being nominally healthy when sampled. In the PCR, 60 Vbeta and 13 Jbeta primers were used. Clones were read by immunoSEQ multiplex PCR, and TCRdb kept only the in-frame ones, dropping some. The data contain fewer than 250,000 clones, about 80% of them seen just once; the ten biggest clones take up 1.5% to 2%.

The receptor was isolated from a male donor in good health and CMV-seronegative. The chain recombines TRBV7-6 with TRBJ2-1, with D maybe TRBD2 (6 bases). The source material was PBMCs. The CDR3 protein is CASARDSSYNEQFF. The CDR3 DNA sequence: TGTGCCTCTGCGCGGGATTCGTCCTACAATGAGCAGTTCTTC.